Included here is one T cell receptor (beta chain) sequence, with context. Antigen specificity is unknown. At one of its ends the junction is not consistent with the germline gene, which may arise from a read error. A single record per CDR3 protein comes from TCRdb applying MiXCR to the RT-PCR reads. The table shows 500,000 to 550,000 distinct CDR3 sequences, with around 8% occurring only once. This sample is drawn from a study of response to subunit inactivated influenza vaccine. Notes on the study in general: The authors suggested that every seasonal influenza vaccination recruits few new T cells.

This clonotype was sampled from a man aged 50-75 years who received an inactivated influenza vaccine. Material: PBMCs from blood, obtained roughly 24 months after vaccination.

DNA of the CDR3: TGCGCTAGCAGCCAAGAGTTCGGGACGGGGGAGCCGTTTTTT. Its translation is CASSQEFGTGEPFF. The chain is built from TRBV4-3 and TRBJ2-2, with D possibly matching TRBD2 (6 bases). Germline loops: CDR1 LGHNA, CDR2 YSLEER. The CDR3 sequence is 14 residues long.